The entry below gives a single T cell receptor beta chain sequence along with its context. TCRdb passed the RT-PCR reads through MiXCR, listing each CDR3 protein once. The top ten hold under 3.5% of the sample, which has approximately 170,000 distinct CDR3 sequences, 25% to 35% seen once. The entry originates in a study of patients and donors after allogeneic stem cell transplantation. This CDR3 has 12 amino acids. CDR1 PRHDT and CDR2 FYEKMQ come from the germline V gene (reference sequence). V shed 3 bases and J shed 8 bases, with 10 bases lying between them. This TCR came from a human donor who was either an allogeneic HSCT recipient or a stem cell or donor lymphocyte infusion donor (not recorded which). It is not recorded whose cells these are; they may come from a transplant donor. The chain employs TRBV13 and TRBJ1-1, with unresolved D. Sequencing was done on a sample of blood, either unsorted or a sorted T cell fraction (not recorded which). The CDR3 spells CASSLVRAEAFF. The DNA of the CDR3 is TGTGCCAGCAGCTTGGTGCGGGCAGAAGCTTTCTTT.